The clone carrying this TCR beta chain was recorded at least ten times. The record originates from a study of spatial heterogeneity in lung cancer. V lost 8 bases and J 2 bases, leaving 9 bases between the germline ends. There are 13 residues in the CDR3. The study tagged each TCR cDNA molecule with a unique molecular identifier. In TCRdb, the 5' RACE reads were re-called with MiXCR into one record per CDR3 protein. The sample lists about 2,500 distinct CDR3 sequences; over 10% were seen once. As to time point: sample taken at primary tumor resection. Unsorted samples of tumor, nontumor lung or frozen PBMC had their whole RNA sequenced. Untreated early-stage non-small cell lung cancer patients, 70 to 85 in total, were the donors.

Here the sequenced sample was PBMCs, taken at surgery. This chain links TRBV12-3 or TRBV12-4 with TRBJ1-4; the D is unclear. This receptor was obtained from a male donor with early-stage non-small cell lung cancer. CDR3 in amino acids: CASAASTNEKLFF. The CDR3 DNA is TGTGCCAGCGCCGCTAGTACTAATGAAAAACTGTTTTTT.